This TCR beta chain was obtained from a study of T cell repertoires in cytomegalovirus infection. For the study at large: The study used recently identified HLA-C-restricted and well-studied HLA-B-restricted CMV epitopes. A matching HLA type, together with CMV infection, was signaled by public TCR beta signatures. Study-wide results and limits: Clonotype analysis showed dominance of the ex vivo response by HLA-C-restricted CMV-specific TCR beta clonotypes. Carriage of CMV together with the relevant HLA was identifiable through cumulative public TCR beta family frequency.

TCRdb used MiXCR to reprocess the reads, holding one entry per CDR3 protein. This table has more than 95,000 distinct CDR3 sequences, approximately 30% appearing once. With respect to this clonotype: Antigen: not known.

V gave up 5 bases and J gave up 5 bases, with 16 bases separating them. The CDR3 is made up of 15 amino acids. Here the sequenced sample was CD8+ T cells from cultured PBMCs, taken from culture after CMV antigen stimulation. The gene calls are TRBV12-3 or TRBV12-4 and TRBJ1-5; a possible D gene is TRBD1 (5 bases). The origin of this receptor is a human donor in good health (CMV status not recorded). Some clones in this sample may be carry-over from other donors' samples. The CDR3 loop is CASSPGTLGDQPQHF. Written as DNA, the CDR3 is TGTGCCAGCAGTCCGGGGACCCTGGGGGATCAGCCCCAGCATTTT.